This TCR beta chain was sequenced in a study of T-cell reconstitution after alpha-beta-depleted transplantation in children. The sample holds many counts of this clonotype. As it was prepared, the TCRbeta library received unique molecular identifiers. TCRdb reanalysed the PCR reads using MiXCR and keeps one entry per CDR3 protein. The profile covers 330,000 or so distinct CDR3 sequences, with around 10% appearing a single time and 2% to 3% taken by the ten largest. Per germline, CDR1 SGHTA and CDR2 FQGNSA. This CDR3 region has 14 residues. Trimming stripped 5 bases from V and 4 bases from J, with 14 bases between.

The rearrangement joins TRBV7-2 to TRBJ1-2; D is undetermined. The sample here was PBMCs from the stem cell graft donor, taken from the stem cell graft. This clonotype originated in a human donor who donated a stem cell graft to a child with acute lymphoblastic leukemia. CDR3 sequence reads: CASSPRAASYGYTF. Here the CDR3 DNA reads TGTGCCAGCAGCCCGCGGGCGGCTTCCTATGGCTACACCTTC. Full variable domain (outside the CDR3, taken from reference TRBV7-2 and TRBJ1-2): GAGVSQSPSNKVTEKGKDVELRCDPISGHTALYWYRQSLGQGLEFLIYFQGNSAPDKSGLPSDRFSAERTGGSVSTLTIQRTQQEDSAVYLCASSPRAASYGYTFGSGTRLTVV.